The TCR beta chain described here comes from a study of vaccination and CD4 T cells after COVID-19. With the Oncomine TCR Beta short-read assay, DNA from cultured CD4+ T cells was sequenced. Genomic DNA from cultured CD4+ T cells was extracted. One entry per CDR3 protein results from TCRdb running MiXCR on the PCR reads. The sample records some 13,000 distinct CDR3 sequences, 55% to 75% being singletons. In this sample, this clonotype turned up once. Its antigen is unknown. Treatment: approximately 11-day PBMC culture with coronavirus spike peptide pools or control peptides (ViraFEST assay). The clonotype originates from a human donor who had recovered from COVID-19. Sequenced sample: CD4+ T cells from blood, cultured in vitro.

In DNA, the CDR3 is TGTGCCAGCAGCGACATGGACGGCTACGAGCAGTACTTC. This codes for CASSDMDGYEQYF. The chain uses TRBV9 and TRBJ2-7; D unresolved. Germline CDR1 SGDLS, CDR2 YYNGEE. Trimming stripped 3 bases from V and 3 bases from J, with 10 bases between. The CDR3 extends over 13 amino acids. Filled out from reference TRBV9 and TRBJ2-7, the complete variable domain reads DSGVTQTPKHLITATGQRVTLRCSPRSGDLSVYWYQQSLDQGLQFLIQYYNGEERAKGNILERFSAQQFPDLHSELNLSSLELGDSALYFCASSDMDGYEQYFGPGTRLTVT.